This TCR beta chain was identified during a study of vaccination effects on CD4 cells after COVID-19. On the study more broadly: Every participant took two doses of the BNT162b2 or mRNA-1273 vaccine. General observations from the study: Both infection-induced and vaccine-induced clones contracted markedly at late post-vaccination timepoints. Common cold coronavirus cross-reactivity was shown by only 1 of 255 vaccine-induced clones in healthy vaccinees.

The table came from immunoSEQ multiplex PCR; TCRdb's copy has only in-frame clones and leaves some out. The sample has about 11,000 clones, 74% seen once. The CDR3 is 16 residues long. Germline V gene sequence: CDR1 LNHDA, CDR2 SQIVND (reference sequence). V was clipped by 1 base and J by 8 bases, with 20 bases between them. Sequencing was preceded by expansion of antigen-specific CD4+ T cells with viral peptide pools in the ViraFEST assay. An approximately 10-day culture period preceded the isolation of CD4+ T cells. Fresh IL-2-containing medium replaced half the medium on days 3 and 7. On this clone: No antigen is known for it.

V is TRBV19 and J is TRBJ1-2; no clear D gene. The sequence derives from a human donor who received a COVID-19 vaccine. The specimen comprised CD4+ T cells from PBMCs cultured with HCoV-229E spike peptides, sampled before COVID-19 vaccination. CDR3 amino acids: CASSIGWVRIPSGYTF. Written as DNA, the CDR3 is TGTGCCAGTAGTATAGGGTGGGTCAGAATCCCATCCGGCTACACCTTC.